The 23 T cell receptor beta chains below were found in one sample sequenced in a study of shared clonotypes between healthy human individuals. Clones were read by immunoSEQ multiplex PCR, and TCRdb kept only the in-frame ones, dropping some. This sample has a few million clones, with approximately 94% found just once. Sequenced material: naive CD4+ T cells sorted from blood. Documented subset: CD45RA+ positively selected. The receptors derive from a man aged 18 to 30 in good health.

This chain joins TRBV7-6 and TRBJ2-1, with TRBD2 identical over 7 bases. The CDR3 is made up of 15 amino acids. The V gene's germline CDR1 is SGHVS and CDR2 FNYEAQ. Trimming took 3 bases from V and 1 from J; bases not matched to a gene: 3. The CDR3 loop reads CASSFTGGSYNEQFF. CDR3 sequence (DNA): TGTGCCAGCAGCTTCACGGGGGGATCCTACAATGAGCAGTTCTTC. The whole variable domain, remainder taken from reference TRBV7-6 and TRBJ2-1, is GAGVSQSPRYKVTKRGQDVALRCDPISGHVSLYWYRQALGQGPEFLTYFNYEAQQDKSGLPNDRFSAERPEGSISTLTIQRTEQRDSAMYRCASSFTGGSYNEQFFGPGTRLTVL.

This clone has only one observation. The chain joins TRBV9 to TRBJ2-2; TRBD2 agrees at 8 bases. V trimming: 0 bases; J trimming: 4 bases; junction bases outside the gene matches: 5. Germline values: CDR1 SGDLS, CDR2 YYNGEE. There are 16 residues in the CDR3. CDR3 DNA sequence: TGTGCCAGCAGCGTAGCTAGCGGGCCTCCCACCGGGGAGCTGTTTTTT. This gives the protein CASSVASGPPTGELFF. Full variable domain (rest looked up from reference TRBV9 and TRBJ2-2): DSGVTQTPKHLITATGQRVTLRCSPRSGDLSVYWYQQSLDQGLQFLIQYYNGEERAKGNILERFSAQQFPDLHSELNLSSLELGDSALYFCASSVASGPPTGELFFGEGSRLTVL.

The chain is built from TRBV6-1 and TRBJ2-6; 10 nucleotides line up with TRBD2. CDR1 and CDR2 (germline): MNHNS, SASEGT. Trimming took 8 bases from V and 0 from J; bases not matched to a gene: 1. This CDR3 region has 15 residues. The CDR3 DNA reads TGTGCCAGCTCTAGCGGGAGCTCTGGGGCCAACGTCCTGACTTTC. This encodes CASSSGSSGANVLTF.

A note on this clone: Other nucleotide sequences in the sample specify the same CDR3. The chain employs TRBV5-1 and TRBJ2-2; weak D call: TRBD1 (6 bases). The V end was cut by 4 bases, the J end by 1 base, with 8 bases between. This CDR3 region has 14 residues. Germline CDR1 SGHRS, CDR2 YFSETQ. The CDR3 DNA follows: TGCGCCAGCAGCCCACAGGGGAACACCGGGGAGCTGTTTTTT. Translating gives CASSPQGNTGELFF.

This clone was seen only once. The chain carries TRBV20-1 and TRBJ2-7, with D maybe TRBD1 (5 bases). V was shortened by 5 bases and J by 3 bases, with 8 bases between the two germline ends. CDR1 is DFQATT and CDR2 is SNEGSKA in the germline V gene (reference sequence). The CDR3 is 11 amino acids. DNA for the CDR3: TGCAGTGCTTTACAGGACTACGAGCAGTACTTC. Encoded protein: CSALQDYEQYF.

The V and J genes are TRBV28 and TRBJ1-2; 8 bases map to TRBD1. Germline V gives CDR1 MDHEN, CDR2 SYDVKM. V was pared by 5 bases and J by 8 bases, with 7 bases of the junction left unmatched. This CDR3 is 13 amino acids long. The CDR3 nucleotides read TGTGCCAGCAGTATCGACAGGGGTGGAGGCTACACCTTC. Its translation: CASSIDRGGGYTF.

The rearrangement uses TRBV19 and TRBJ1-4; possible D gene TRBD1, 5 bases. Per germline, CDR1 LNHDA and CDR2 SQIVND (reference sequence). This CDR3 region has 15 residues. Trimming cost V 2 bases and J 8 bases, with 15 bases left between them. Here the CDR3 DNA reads TGTGCCAGTAGTATAAATGGCCAGGGTGGGGAAAAACTGTTTTTT. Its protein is CASSINGQGGEKLFF.

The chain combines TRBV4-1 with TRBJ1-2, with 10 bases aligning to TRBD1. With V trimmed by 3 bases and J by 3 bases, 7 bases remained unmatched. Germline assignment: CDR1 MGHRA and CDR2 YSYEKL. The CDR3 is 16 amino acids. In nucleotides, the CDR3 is TGCGCCAGCAGCCAGCCGGGACAGGGGACGGACTATGGCTACACCTTC. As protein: CASSQPGQGTDYGYTF.

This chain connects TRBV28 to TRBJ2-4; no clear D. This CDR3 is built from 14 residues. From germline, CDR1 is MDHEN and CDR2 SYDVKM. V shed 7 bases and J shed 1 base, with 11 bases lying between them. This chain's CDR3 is CASTVTSAKNIQYF. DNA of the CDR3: TGTGCCAGCACAGTCACCTCTGCCAAAAACATTCAGTACTTC.

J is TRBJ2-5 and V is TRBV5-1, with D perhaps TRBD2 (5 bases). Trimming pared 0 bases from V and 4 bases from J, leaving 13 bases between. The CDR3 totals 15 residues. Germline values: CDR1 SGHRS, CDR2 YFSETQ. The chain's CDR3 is CASSLALKGGETQYF. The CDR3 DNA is TGCGCCAGCAGCTTGGCCTTGAAAGGAGGAGAGACCCAGTACTTC.

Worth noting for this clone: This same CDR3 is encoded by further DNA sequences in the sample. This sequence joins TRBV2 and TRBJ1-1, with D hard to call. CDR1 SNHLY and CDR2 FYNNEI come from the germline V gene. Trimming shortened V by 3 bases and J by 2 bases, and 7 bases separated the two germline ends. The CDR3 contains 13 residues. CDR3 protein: CASSEVPNTEAFF. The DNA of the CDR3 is TGTGCCAGCAGTGAGGTACCTAACACTGAAGCTTTCTTT. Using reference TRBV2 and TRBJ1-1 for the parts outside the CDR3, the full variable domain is EPEVTQTPSHQVTQMGQEVILRCVPISNHLYFYWYRQILGQKVEFLVSFYNNEISEKSEIFDDQFSVERPDGSNFTLKIRSTKLEDSAMYFCASSEVPNTEAFFGQGTRLTVV.

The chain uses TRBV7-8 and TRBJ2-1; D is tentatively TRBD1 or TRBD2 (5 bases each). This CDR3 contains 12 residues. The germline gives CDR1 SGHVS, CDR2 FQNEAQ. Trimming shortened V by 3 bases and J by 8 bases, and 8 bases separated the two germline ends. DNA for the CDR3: TGTGCCAGCAGCTTTTTGGGACATGAGCAGTTCTTC. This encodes CASSFLGHEQFF.

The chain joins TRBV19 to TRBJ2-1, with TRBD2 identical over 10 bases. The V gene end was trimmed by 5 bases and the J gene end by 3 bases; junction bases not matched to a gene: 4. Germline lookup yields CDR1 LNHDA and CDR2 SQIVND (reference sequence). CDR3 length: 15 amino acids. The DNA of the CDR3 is TGTGCCAGTAGTGCCGGGACTAGCGTCTACAATGAGCAGTTCTTC. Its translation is CASSAGTSVYNEQFF.

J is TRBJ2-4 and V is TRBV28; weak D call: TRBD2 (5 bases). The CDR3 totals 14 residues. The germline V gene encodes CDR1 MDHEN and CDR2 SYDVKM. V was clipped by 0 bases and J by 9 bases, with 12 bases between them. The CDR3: CASSLWLDGSIQYF. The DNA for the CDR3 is TGTGCCAGCAGTTTATGGCTGGATGGGAGCATTCAGTACTTC. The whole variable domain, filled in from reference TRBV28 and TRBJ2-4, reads DVKVTQSSRYLVKRTGEKVFLECVQDMDHENMFWYRQDPGLGLRLIYFSYDVKMKEKGDIPEGYSVSREKKERFSLILESASTNQTSMYLCASSLWLDGSIQYFGAGTRLSVL.

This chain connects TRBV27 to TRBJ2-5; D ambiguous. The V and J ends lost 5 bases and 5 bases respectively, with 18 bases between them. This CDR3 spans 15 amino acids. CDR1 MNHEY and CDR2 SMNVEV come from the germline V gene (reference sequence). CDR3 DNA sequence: TGTGCCAGCAGTCCCGCAACGGGTTCCCGGGAGACCCAGTACTTC. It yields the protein CASSPATGSRETQYF.

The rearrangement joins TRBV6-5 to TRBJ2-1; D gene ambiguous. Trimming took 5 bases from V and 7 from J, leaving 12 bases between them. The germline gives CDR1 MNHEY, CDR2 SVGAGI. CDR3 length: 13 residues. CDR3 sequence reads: CASSNLGRNEQFF. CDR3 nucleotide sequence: TGTGCCAGCAGTAACCTAGGGCGGAATGAGCAGTTCTTC.

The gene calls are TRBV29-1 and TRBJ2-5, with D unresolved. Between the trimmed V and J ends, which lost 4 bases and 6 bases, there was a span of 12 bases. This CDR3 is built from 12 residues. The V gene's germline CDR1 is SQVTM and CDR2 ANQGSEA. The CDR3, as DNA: TGCAGCGTTGGGTTAGGTGGAAAGACCCAGTACTTC. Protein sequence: CSVGLGGKTQYF.

The CDR3 loop reads CATSRGRGVVTDTQYF. The CDR3 bases are TGTGCCACCAGCAGGGGGCGGGGAGTTGTCACAGATACGCAGTATTTT. This rearrangement joins TRBV15 to TRBJ2-3, with TRBD2 as a possible D gene (6 bases). Germline V gene data show CDR1 as LNHNV and CDR2 as YYDKDF (reference sequence). Trimming cost V 3 bases and J 2 bases, with 15 bases left between them. The length of the CDR3 is 16 residues. Full variable domain (remainder filled in from reference TRBV15 and TRBJ2-3): DAMVIQNPRYQVTQFGKPVTLSCSQTLNHNVMYWYQQKSSQAPKLLFHYYDKDFNNEADTPDNFQSRRPNTSFCFLDIRSPGLGDTAMYLCATSRGRGVVTDTQYFGPGTRLTVL.

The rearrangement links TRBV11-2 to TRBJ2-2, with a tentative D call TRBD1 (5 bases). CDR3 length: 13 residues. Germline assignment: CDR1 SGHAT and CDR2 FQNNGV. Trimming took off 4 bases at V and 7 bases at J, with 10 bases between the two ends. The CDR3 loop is CASSSQGRGELFF. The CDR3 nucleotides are TGTGCCAGCAGCTCGCAGGGTCGCGGGGAGCTGTTTTTT.

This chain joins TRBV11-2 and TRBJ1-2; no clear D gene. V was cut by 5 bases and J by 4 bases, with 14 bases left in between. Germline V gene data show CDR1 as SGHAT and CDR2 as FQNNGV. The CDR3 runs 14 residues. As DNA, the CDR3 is TGTGCCAGCAGCCCCACAATCCCAGGCTATGGCTACACCTTC. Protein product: CASSPTIPGYGYTF.

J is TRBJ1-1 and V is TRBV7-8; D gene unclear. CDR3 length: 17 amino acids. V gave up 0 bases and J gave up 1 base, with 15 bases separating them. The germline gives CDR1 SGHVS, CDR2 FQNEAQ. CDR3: CASSLARAFFRNTEAFF. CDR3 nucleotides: TGTGCCAGCAGCTTAGCTAGGGCGTTTTTCCGGAACACTGAAGCTTTCTTT.

The CDR3 protein is CASGPWEAQHF. CDR3 bases: TGTGCCAGCGGGCCCTGGGAGGCCCAGCATTTT. The rearrangement uses TRBV6-5 and TRBJ1-5, with unresolved D. Trimming took 8 bases from V and 11 from J, leaving 13 bases between them. The CDR3 covers 11 residues. Germline-derived CDR1 and CDR2 are MNHEY and SVGAGI.

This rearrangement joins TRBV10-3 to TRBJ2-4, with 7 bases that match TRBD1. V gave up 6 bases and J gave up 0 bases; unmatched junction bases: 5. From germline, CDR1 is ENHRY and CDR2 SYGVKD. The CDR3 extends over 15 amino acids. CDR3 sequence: CAISEGAQAKNIQYF. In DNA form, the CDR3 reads TGTGCCATCAGCGAGGGGGCCCAAGCCAAAAACATTCAGTACTTC.